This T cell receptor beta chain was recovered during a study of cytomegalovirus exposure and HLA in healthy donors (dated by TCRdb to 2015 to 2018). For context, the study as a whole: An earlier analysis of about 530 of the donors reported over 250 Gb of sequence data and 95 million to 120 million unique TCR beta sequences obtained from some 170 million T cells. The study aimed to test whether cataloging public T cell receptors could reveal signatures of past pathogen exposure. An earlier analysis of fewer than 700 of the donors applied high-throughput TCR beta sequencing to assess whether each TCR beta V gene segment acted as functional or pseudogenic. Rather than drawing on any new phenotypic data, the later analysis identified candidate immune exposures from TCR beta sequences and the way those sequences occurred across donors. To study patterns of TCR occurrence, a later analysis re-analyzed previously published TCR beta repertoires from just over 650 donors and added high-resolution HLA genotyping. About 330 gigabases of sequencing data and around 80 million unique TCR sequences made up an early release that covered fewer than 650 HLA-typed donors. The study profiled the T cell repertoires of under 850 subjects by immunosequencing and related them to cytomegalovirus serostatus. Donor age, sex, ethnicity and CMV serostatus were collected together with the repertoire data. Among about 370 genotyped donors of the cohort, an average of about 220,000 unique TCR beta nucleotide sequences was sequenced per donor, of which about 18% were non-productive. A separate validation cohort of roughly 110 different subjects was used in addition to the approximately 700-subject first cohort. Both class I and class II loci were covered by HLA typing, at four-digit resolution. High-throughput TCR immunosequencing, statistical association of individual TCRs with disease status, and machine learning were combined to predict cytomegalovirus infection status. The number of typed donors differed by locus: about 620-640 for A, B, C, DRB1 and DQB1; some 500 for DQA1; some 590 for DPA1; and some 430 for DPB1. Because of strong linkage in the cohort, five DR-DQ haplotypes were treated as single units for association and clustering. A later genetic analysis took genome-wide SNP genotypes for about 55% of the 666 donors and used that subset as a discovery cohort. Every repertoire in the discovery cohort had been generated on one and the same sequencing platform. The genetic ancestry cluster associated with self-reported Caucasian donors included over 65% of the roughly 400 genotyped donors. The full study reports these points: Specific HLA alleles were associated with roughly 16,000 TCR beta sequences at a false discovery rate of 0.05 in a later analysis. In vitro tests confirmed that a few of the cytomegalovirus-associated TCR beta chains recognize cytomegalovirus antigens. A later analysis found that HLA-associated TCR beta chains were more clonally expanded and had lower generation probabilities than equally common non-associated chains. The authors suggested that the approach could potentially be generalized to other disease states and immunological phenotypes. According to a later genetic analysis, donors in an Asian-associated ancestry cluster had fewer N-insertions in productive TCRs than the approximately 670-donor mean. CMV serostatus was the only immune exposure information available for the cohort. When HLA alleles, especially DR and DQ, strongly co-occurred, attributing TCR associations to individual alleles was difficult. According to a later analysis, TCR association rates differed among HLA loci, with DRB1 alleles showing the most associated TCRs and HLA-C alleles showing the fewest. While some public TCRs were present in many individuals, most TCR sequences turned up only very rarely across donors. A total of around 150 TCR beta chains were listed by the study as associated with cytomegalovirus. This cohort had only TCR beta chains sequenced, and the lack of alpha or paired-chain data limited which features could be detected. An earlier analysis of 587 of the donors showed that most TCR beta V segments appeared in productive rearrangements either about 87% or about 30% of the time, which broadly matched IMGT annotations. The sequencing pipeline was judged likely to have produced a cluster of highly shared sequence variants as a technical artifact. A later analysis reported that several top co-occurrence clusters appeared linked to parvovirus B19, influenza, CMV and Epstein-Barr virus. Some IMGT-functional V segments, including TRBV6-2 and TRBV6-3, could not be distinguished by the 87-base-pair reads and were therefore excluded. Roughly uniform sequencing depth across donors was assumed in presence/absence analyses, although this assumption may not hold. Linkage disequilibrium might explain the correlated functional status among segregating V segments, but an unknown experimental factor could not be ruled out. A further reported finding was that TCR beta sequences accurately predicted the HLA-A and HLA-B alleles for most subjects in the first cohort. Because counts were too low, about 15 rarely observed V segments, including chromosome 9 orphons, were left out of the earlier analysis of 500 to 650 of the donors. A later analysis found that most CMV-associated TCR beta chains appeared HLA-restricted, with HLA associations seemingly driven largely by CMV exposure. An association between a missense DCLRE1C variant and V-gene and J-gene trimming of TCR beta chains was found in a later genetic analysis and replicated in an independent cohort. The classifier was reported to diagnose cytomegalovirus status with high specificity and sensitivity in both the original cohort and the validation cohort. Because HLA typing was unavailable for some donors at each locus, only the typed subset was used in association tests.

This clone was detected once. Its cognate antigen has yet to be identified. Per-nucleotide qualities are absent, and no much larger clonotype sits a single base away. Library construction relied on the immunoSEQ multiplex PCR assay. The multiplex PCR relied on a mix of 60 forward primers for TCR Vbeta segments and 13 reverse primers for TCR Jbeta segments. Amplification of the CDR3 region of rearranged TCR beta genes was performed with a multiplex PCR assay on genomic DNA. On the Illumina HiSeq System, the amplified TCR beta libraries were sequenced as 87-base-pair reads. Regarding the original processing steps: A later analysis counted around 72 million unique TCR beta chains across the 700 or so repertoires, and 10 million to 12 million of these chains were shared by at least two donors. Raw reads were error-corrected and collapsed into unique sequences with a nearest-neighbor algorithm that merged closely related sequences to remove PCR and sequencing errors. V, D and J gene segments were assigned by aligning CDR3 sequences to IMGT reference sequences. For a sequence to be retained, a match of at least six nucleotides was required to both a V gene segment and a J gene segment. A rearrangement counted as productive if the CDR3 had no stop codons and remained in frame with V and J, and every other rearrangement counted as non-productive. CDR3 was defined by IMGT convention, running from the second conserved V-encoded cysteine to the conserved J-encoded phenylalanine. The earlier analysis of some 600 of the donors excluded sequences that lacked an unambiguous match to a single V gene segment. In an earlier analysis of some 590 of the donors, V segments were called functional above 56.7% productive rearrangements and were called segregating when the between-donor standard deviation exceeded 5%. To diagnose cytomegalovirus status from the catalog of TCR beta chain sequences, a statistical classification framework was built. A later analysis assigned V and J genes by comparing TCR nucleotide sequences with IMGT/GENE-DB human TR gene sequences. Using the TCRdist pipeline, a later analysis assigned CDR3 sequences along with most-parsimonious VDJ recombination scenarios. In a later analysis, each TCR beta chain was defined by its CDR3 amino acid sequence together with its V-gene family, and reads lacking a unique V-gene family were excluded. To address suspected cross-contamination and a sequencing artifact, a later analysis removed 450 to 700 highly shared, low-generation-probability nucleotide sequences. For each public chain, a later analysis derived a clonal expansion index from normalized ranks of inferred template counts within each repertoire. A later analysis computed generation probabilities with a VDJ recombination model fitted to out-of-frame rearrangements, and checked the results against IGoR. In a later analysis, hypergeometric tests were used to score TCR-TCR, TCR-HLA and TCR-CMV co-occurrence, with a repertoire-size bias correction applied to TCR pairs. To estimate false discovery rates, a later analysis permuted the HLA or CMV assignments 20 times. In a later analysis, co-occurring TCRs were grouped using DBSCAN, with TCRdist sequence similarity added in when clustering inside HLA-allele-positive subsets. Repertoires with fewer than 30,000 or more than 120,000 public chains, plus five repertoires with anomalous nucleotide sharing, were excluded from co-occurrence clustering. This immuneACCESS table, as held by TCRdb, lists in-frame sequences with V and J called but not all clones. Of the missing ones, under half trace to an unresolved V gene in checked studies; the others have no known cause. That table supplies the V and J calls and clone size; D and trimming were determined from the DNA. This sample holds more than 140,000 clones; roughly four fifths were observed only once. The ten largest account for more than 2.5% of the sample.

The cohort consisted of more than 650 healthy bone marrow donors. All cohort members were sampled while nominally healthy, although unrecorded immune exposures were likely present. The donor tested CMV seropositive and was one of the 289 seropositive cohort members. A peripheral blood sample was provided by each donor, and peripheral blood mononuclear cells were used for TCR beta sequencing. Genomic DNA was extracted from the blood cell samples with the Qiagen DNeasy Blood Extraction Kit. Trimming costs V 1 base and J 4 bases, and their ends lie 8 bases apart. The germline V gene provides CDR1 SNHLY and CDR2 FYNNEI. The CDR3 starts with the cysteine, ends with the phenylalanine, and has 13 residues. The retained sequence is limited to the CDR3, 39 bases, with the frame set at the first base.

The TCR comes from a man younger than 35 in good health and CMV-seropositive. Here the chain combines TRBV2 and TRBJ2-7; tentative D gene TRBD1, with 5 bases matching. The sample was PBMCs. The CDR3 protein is CASSEGRQYEQYF. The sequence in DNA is TGTGCCAGCAGTGAAGGGAGACAGTACGAGCAGTACTTC.